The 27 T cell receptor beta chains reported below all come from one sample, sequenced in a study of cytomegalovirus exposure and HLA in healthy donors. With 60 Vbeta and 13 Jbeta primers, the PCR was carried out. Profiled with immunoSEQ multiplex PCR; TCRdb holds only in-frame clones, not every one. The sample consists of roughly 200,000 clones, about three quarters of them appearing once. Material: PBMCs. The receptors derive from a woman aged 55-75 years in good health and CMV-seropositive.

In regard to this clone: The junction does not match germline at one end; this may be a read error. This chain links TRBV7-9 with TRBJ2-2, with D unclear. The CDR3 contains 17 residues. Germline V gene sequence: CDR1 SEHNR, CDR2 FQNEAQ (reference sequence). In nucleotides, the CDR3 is TGTTCCAGCAGCTGGAGCCCTGACTCGCTGAACACCGGGGAGCTGTTTTTT. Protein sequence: CSSSWSPDSLNTGELFF. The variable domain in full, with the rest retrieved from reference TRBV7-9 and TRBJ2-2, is DTGVSQNPRHKITKRGQNVTFRCDPISEHNRLYWYRQTLGQGPEFLTYFQNEAQLEKSRLLSDRFSAERPKGSFSTLEIQRTEQGDSAMYLCSSSWSPDSLNTGELFFGEGSRLTVL.

CDR3 coding DNA: TGCAGCGTAGAGGGGACAGCCACAGATACGCAGTATTTT. Its protein product is CSVEGTATDTQYF. The chain joins TRBV29-1 to TRBJ2-3; 7 bases map to TRBD1. Losses at the gene ends were 6 bases for V and 2 bases for J; bases not matched to a gene: 5. The CDR3 length is 13 residues. CDR1 and CDR2 (germline): SQVTM, ANQGSEA.

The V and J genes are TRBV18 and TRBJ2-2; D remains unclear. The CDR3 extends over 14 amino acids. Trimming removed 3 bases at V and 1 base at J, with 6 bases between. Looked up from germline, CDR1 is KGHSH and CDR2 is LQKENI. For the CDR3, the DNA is TGTGCCAGCTCACCCAGACTGAACACCGGGGAGCTGTTTTTT. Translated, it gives CASSPRLNTGELFF.

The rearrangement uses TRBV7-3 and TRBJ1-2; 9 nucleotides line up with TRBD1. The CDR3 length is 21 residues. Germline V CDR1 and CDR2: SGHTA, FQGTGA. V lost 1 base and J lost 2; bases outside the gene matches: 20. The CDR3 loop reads CASSLRISWRDRVFSNYGYTF. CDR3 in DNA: TGTGCCAGCAGCTTAAGGATCTCGTGGCGGGACAGGGTTTTTTCCAACTATGGCTACACCTTC.

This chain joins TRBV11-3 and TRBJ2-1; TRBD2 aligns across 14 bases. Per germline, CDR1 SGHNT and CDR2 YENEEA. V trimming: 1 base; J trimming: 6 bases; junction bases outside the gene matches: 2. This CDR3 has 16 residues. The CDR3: CASSLVGTSGSNEQFF. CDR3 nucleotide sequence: TGTGCCAGCAGCTTAGTGGGGACTAGCGGGAGCAATGAGCAGTTCTTC. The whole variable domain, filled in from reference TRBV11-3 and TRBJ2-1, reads EAGVVQSPRYKIIEKKQPVAFWCNPISGHNTLYWYLQNLGQGPELLIRYENEEAVDDSQLPKDRFSAERLKGVDSTLKIQPAELGDSAVYLCASSLVGTSGSNEQFFGPGTRLTVL.

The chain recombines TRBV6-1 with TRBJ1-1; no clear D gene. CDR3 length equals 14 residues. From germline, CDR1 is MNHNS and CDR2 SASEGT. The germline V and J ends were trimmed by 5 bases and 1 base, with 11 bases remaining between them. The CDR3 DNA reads TGTGCCAGCAGTAGAGGTGGAGAGAACACTGAAGCTTTCTTT. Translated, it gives CASSRGGENTEAFF.

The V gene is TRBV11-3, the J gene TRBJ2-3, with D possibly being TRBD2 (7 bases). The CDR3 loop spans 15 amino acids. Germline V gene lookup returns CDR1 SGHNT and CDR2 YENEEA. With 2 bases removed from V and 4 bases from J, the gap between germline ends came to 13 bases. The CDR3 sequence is CASSLFGGAADTQYF. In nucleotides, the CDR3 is TGTGCCAGCAGCTTATTTGGGGGGGCAGCAGATACGCAGTATTTT.

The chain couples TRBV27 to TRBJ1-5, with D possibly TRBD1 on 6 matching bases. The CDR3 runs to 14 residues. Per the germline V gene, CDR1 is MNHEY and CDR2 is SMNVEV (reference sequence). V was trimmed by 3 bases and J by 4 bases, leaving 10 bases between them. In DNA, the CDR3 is TGTGCCAGCAGTTTGAAACAGGGTAATCAGCCCCAGCATTTT. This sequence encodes CASSLKQGNQPQHF.

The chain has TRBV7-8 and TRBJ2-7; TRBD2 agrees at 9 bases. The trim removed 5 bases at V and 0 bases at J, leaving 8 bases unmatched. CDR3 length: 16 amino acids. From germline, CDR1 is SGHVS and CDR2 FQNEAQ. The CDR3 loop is CASSPFLAGSSYEQYF. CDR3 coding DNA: TGTGCCAGCAGCCCGTTTCTAGCGGGGAGCTCCTACGAGCAGTACTTC.

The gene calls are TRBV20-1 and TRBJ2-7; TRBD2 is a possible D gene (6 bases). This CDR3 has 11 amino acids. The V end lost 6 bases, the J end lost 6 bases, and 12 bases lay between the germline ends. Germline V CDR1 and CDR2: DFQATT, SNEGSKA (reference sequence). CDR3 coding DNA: TGCAGTGCGATGCGGGGAGGCGAGCAGTACTTC. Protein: CSAMRGGEQYF.

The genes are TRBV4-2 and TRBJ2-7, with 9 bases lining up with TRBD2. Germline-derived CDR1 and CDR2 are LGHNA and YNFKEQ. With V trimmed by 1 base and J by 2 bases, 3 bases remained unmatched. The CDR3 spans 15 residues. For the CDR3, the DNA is TGTGCCAGCAGCCAAGGGACTAGCGACCCCTACGAGCAGTACTTC. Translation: CASSQGTSDPYEQYF.

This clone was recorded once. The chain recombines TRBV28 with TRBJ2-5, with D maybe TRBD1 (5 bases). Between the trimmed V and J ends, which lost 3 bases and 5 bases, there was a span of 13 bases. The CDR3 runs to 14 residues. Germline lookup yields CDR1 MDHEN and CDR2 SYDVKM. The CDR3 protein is CASSLGQVGETQYF. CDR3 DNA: TGTGCCAGCAGTTTGGGGCAGGTGGGGGAGACCCAGTACTTC.

The CDR3 loop is CASSLAVTGETYEQYF. CDR3 bases: TGTGCCAGCAGCTTAGCGGTGACAGGGGAGACCTACGAGCAGTACTTC. The V call is TRBV7-8, the J call TRBJ2-7, with 8 bases that match TRBD1. The CDR3 runs 16 residues. The trim removed 0 bases at V and 2 bases at J, leaving 6 bases unmatched. From germline, CDR1 is SGHVS and CDR2 FQNEAQ.

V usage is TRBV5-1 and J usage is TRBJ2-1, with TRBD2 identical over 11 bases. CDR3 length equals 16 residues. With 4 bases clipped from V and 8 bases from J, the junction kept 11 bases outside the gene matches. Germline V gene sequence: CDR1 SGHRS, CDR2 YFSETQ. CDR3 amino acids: CASSPLGTSGSDEQFF. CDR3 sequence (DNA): TGCGCCAGCAGCCCCCTGGGAACTAGCGGGAGCGATGAGCAGTTCTTC.

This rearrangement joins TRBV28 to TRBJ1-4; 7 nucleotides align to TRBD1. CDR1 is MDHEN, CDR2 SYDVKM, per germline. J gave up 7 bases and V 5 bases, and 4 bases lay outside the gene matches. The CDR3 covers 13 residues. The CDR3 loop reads CASSRQGIEKLFF. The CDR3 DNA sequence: TGTGCCAGCAGTCGACAGGGTATTGAAAAACTGTTTTTT.

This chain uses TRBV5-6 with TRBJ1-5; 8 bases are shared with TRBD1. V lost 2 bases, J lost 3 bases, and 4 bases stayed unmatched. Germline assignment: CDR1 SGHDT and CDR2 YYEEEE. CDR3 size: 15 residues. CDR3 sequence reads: CASSLRDRINQPQHF. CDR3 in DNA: TGTGCCAGCAGCTTACGGGACAGGATCAATCAGCCCCAGCATTTT.

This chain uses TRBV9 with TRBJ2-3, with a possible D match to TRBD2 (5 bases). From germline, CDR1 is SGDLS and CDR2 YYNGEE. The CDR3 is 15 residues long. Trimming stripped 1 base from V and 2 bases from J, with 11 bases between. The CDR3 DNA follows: TGTGCCAGCAGCGTATTCTCGGGATTCACAGATACGCAGTATTTT. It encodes CASSVFSGFTDTQYF.

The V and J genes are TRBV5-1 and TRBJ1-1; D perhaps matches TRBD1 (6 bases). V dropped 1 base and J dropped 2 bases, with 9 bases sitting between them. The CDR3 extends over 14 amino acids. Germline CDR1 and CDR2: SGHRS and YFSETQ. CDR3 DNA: TGCGCCAGCAGCTTGAGGGGGGGTAACACTGAAGCTTTCTTT. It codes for CASSLRGGNTEAFF.

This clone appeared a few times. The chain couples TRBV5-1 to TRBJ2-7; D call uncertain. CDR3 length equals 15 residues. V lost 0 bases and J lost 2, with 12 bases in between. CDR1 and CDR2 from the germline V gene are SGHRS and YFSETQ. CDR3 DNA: TGCGCCAGCAGCTTGGAATACAGCCCGGCCTACGAGCAGTACTTC. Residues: CASSLEYSPAYEQYF.

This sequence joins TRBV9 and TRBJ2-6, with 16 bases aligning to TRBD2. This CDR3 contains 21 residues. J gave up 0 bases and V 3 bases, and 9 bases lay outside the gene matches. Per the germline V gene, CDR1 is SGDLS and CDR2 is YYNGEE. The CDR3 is CASSARAGLAGGGSGANVLTF. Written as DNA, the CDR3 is TGTGCCAGCAGCGCCCGTGCGGGACTAGCGGGAGGGGGCTCTGGGGCCAACGTCCTGACTTTC.

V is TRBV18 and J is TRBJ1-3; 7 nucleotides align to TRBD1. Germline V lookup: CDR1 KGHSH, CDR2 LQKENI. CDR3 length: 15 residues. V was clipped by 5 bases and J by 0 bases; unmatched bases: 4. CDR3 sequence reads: CASSNRDSSGNTIYF. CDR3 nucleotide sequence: TGTGCCAGCTCAAACCGGGACAGCTCTGGAAACACCATATATTTT.

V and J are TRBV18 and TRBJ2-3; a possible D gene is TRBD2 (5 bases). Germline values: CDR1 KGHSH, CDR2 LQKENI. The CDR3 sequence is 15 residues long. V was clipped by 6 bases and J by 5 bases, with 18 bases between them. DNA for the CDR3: TGTGCCAGCTCGACAACCAGAGCGGATCAAGATACGCAGTATTTT. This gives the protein CASSTTRADQDTQYF.

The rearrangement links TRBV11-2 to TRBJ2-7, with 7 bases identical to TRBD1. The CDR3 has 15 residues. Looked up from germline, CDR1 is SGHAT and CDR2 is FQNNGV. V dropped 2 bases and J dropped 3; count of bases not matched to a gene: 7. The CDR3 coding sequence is TGTGCCAGCAGCTTAACGACAGGGCTTCTCTACGAGCAGTACTTC. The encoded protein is CASSLTTGLLYEQYF.

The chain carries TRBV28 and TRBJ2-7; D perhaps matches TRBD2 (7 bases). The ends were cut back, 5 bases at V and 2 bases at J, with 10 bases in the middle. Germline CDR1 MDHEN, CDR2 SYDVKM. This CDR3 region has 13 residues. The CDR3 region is CASSAGGPYEQYF. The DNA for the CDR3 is TGTGCCAGCAGTGCCGGGGGGCCCTACGAGCAGTACTTC.

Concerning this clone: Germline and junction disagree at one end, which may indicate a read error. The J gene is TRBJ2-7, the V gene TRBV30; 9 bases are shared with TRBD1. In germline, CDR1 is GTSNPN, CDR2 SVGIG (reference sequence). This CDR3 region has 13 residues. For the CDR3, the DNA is TGTGCCTGGAGTATCCGACAGGGGGGTACAGCGAACTTC. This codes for CAWSIRQGGTANF.

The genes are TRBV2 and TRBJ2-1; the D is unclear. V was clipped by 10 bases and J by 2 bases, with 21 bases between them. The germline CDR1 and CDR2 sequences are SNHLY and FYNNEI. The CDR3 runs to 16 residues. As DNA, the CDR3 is TGTGCCACCAGAAAATTTGTCGGTGGAGCCTACAATGAGCAGTTCTTC. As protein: CATRKFVGGAYNEQFF.

The CDR3 spells CASRNGLVGTQYF. The DNA of the CDR3 is TGTGCCAGCAGAAACGGACTGGTGGGTACGCAGTATTTT. V and J are TRBV5-4 and TRBJ2-3; D is possibly TRBD2 (5 bases). The CDR3 contains 13 residues. CDR1 is SGHNT, CDR2 YYREEE, per germline (reference sequence). V lost 5 bases to trimming and J lost 8 bases, with 15 bases between them.